Listed below are T cell receptor beta chains from one sample, sequenced in a study of blood T cell repertoires in COVID-19. Method: immunoSEQ multiplex PCR; TCRdb's copy keeps in-frame clones and lacks some. The sample contains some 330,000 clones, around 90% of which appear only once. The sequenced sample consisted of PBMCs or T cells enriched from blood (not recorded which). The receptors stem from a woman aged 25 to 39 who had recovered from COVID-19. Both conserved end residues are part of each CDR3. A D gene is named only where the DNA matches it firmly. Clone size is not always given. Where it is, it says once, few, many or a class for expanded clones.

>TRBJ1-4|.|.|TRBV2
CASTQGNEKLFF
TGTGCCAGCACACAGGGTAATGAAAAACTGTTTTTT
>TRBJ1-6|.|once|TRBV5-4
CASSSGGSRTDSPLHF
TGTGCCAGCAGCTCTGGAGGTTCAAGGACCGATTCACCCCTCCACTTT
>TRBJ1-6|TRBD1|.|TRBV7-9
CASSSGQGYSPLHF
TGTGCCAGCAGCTCGGGACAGGGATATTCACCCCTCCACTTT
>TRBJ1-6|TRBD1|once|TRBV28
CASSPGDRDHPPLHF
TGTGCCAGCAGTCCCGGTGACAGGGATCATCCACCCCTCCACTTT
>TRBJ2-1|.|.|TRBV19
CASSFRGGTPYNEQFF
TGTGCCAGTAGTTTCCGGGGCGGGACGCCCTACAATGAGCAGTTCTTC
>TRBJ2-3|TRBD1|.|TRBV11-3
CASPPVLLGTGAGDTQYF
TGTGCCAGCCCCCCTGTTCTGTTGGGGACAGGGGCGGGGGATACGCAGTATTTT
>TRBJ2-3|TRBD2|.|TRBV5-4
CASSSQRGGSGRDTQYF
TGTGCCAGCAGCTCGCAGCGGGGGGGCAGTGGTAGAGATACGCAGTATTTT
>TRBJ1-4|.|.|TRBV28
CASKGNNNEKLFF
TGTGCCAGCAAGGGGAACAATAATGAAAAACTGTTTTTT
>TRBJ2-7|TRBD1|.|TRBV5-1
CASRTGQSFYEQYF
TGCGCCAGCAGGACGGGACAGAGTTTCTACGAGCAGTACTTC
>TRBJ2-1|.|.|TRBV9
CASSYLLQFF
TGTGCCAGTAGTTACCTACTGCAGTTCTTC
>TRBJ1-2|TRBD1|.|TRBV7-2
CASSVRGTGTREGYTF
TGTGCCAGCAGCGTCAGAGGGACAGGGACCCGGGAAGGCTACACCTTC
>TRBJ2-7|TRBD1|once|TRBV7-3
CASSVDRGYEQYF
TGTGCCAGCAGCGTGGACAGGGGCTACGAGCAGTACTTC
>TRBJ1-1|TRBD1|.|TRBV5-1
CASSLQGQGGTEAFF
TGCGCCAGCAGCTTGCAGGGACAGGGCGGAACTGAAGCTTTCTTT
>TRBJ2-3|.|.|TRBV28
CASSAQTNPSTDTQYF
TGTGCCAGCAGTGCACAGACGAATCCTAGCACAGATACGCAGTATTTT
>TRBJ1-6|.|.|TRBV27
CATAGSSYNSPLHF
TGTGCCACCGCAGGAAGCTCCTATAATTCACCCCTCCACTTT
>TRBJ1-2|TRBD1|.|TRBV24-1
CATSDSTGNSGYTF
TGTGCCACCAGTGATTCGACAGGGAACTCTGGCTACACCTTC
>TRBJ1-5|TRBD1|once|TRBV5-1
CASSLQGAENQPQHF
TGCGCCAGCAGCTTGCAGGGGGCAGAGAATCAGCCCCAGCATTTT
>TRBJ2-7|.|.|TRBV24-1
CATSEGHSYEQYF
TGTGCCACCAGTGAGGGACACTCCTACGAGCAGTACTTC
>TRBJ1-2|TRBD1|.|TRBV12-3/TRBV12-4
CASSPGQLYGYTF
TGTGCCAGCAGCCCGGGACAGCTTTATGGCTACACCTTC
>TRBJ1-6|.|.|TRBV28
CASSFVDSYNSPLHF
TGTGCCAGCAGTTTCGTCGACAGCTATAATTCACCCCTCCACTTT
>TRBJ1-1|.|.|TRBV28
CASSLGGMNTEAFF
TGTGCCAGCAGTTTAGGCGGAATGAACACTGAAGCTTTCTTT
>TRBJ2-3|.|.|TRBV5-5
CASTRLTVPITDTQYF
TGTGCCAGCACCCGTCTGACTGTTCCGATCACAGATACGCAGTATTTT
>TRBJ2-1|.|.|TRBV11-3
CASSLDRAGPFSNEQFF
TGTGCCAGCAGCTTAGACCGAGCGGGCCCCTTCTCTAATGAGCAGTTCTTC
>TRBJ1-1|TRBD1|.|TRBV7-2
CASSLGTGVVRNTEAFF
TGTGCCAGCAGCTTAGGGACAGGGGTCGTCCGGAACACTGAAGCTTTCTTT
>TRBJ2-7|TRBD1|.|TRBV7-3
CASSSDRGGEQYF
TGTGCCAGCAGCTCGGACAGGGGAGGCGAGCAGTACTTC
>TRBJ1-3|.|.|TRBV4-1
CASSQESASSGNTIYF
TGCGCCAGCAGCCAAGAGAGCGCGAGCTCTGGAAACACCATATATTTT
>TRBJ1-5|.|.|TRBV19
CASSNSIGHNQPQHF
TGTGCCAGTAGTAATTCCATCGGACACAATCAGCCCCAGCATTTT
>TRBJ1-2|TRBD1|few|TRBV28
CASSTGGSNYGYTF
TGTGCCAGCAGCACAGGGGGGTCCAACTATGGCTACACCTTC
>TRBJ1-2|.|.|TRBV4-3
CASSQEWGGANYGYTF
TGCGCCAGCAGCCAAGAGTGGGGCGGTGCTAACTATGGCTACACCTTC
>TRBJ1-1|TRBD1|once|TRBV5-4
CASSPGDRANTEAFF
TGTGCCAGCAGCCCTGGGGACAGAGCGAACACTGAAGCTTTCTTT
>TRBJ2-1|.|.|TRBV28
CASSPNDNEQFF
TGTGCCAGCAGTCCTAATGACAATGAGCAGTTCTTC
>TRBJ1-2|.|.|TRBV30
CAWSGYRVDNYGYTF
TGTGCCTGGAGTGGATACAGGGTAGATAACTATGGCTACACCTTC
>TRBJ2-1|TRBD1|.|TRBV11-2
CASRGGTGENEQFF
TGTGCCAGCAGGGGCGGGACAGGGGAAAATGAGCAGTTCTTC
>TRBJ2-1|.|.|TRBV6-5
CASSDGQPYEQFF
TGTGCCAGCAGCGACGGACAGCCCTATGAGCAGTTCTTC
>TRBJ2-7|.|.|TRBV19
CASSSGSSYEQYF
TGTGCCAGTAGTAGTGGGAGCTCCTACGAGCAGTACTTC
>TRBJ2-1|TRBD2|.|TRBV7-3
CASSLGTSGGYNEQFF
TGTGCCAGCAGCTTAGGGACTAGCGGGGGTTACAATGAGCAGTTCTTC
>TRBJ2-7|TRBD2|.|TRBV3-1/TRBV3-2
CASSLAGGYEQYF
TGTGCCAGCAGCCTAGCGGGCGGCTACGAGCAGTACTTC
>TRBJ2-1|.|.|TRBV7-2
CASSLTMGGREQFF
TGTGCCAGCAGCTTGACGATGGGAGGTCGGGAGCAGTTCTTC
>TRBJ2-1|TRBD2|few|TRBV12-3/TRBV12-4
CASSVAGLNEQFF
TGTGCCAGCAGCGTAGCGGGACTCAATGAGCAGTTCTTC
>TRBJ2-4|.|.|TRBV7-9
CASSLLSKNIQYF
TGTGCCAGCAGCTTACTCTCCAAAAACATTCAGTACTTC
>TRBJ1-2|.|.|TRBV12-3/TRBV12-4
CASSLSGSGGYTF
TGTGCCAGCAGTTTATCAGGGTCTGGGGGCTACACCTTC
>TRBJ2-7|TRBD2|.|TRBV7-3
CASSILAGGPYEQYF
TGTGCCAGCAGCATACTAGCGGGAGGGCCATACGAGCAGTACTTC